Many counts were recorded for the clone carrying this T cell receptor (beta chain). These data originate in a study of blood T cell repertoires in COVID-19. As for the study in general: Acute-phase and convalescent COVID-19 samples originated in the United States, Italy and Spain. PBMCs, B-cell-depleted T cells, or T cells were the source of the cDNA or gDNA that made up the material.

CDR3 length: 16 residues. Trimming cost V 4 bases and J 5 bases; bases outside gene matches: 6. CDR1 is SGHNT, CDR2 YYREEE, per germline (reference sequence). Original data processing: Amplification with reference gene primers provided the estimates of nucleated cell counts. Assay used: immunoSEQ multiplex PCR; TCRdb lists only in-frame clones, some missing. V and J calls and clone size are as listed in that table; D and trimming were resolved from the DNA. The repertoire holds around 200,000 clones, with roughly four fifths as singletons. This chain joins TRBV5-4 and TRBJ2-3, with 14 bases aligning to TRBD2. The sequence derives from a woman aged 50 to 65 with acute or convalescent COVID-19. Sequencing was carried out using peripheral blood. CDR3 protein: CASSLGLAGGEDTQYF. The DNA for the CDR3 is TGTGCCAGCAGCCTCGGACTAGCGGGGGGCGAAGATACGCAGTATTTT.